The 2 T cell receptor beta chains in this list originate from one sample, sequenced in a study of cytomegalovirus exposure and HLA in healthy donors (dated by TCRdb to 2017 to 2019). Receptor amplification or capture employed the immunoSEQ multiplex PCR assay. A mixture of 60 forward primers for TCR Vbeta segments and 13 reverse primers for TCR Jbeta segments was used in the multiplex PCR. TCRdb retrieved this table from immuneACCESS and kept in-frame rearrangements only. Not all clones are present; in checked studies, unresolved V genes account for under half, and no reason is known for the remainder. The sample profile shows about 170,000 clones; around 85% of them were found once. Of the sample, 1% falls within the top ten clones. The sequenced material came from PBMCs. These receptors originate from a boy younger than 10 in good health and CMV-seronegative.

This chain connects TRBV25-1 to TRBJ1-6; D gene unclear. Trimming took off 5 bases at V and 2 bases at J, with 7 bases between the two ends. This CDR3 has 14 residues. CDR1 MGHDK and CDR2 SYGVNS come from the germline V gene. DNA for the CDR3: TGTGCCAGCAGTCGTGGGCCCTATAATTCACCCCTCCACTTT. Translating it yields CASSRGPYNSPLHF.

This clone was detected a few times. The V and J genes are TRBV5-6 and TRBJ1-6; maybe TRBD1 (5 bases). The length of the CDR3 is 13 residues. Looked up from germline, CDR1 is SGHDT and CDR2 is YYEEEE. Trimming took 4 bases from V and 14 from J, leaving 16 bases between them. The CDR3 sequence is CASSQFKEGALHF. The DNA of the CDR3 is TGTGCCAGCAGCCAATTTAAGGAAGGGGCCCTCCACTTT.